The T cell receptor (beta chain) described here comes from a study of OX40 agonist ivuxolimab in advanced cancers. CDR1 and CDR2 (germline): SEHNR, FQNEAQ (reference sequence). The CDR3 length is 14 residues. Trimming took 1 base from V and 4 from J, leaving 8 bases between them. Exclusion of a patient followed from autoimmune disease history or systemic immunosuppression. Some clones are missing from TCRdb's copy, which holds only in-frame ones; the method was immunoSEQ multiplex PCR. This sample has about 100,000 clones; approximately 89% occur once, and the top ten carry 0.15% to 0.2%. The sequence was collected from an adult with an advanced solid tumor such as melanoma, head and neck, liver or kidney cancer. The V gene is TRBV7-9, the J gene TRBJ1-5; D gene uncertain. Sequenced material: CD4+ or CD8+ T cells sorted from blood, taken in a trial of the OX40 agonist ivuxolimab. The CDR3 nucleotides read TGTGCCAGCAGCTTAGAAGGCAGGAATCAGCCCCAGCATTTT. Translating gives CASSLEGRNQPQHF. The complete variable domain, with remaining parts taken from reference TRBV7-9 and TRBJ1-5, reads DTGVSQNPRHKITKRGQNVTFRCDPISEHNRLYWYRQTLGQGPEFLTYFQNEAQLEKSRLLSDRFSAERPKGSFSTLEIQRTEQGDSAMYLCASSLEGRNQPQHFGDGTRLSIL.